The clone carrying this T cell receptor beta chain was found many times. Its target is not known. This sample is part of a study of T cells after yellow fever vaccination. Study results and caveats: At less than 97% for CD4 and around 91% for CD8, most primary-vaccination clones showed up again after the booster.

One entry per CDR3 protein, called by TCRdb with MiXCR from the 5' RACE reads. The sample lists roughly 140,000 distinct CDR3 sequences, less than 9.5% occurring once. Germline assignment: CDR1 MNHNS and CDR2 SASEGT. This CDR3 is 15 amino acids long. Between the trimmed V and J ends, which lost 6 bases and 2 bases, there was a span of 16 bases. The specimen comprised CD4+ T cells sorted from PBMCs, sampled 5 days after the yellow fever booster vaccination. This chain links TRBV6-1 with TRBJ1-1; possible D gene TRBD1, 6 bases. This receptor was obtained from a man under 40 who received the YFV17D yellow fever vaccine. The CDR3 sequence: CASRDYGQINTEAFF. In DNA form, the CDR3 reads TGTGCCAGCAGAGACTATGGACAGATAAACACTGAAGCTTTCTTT.